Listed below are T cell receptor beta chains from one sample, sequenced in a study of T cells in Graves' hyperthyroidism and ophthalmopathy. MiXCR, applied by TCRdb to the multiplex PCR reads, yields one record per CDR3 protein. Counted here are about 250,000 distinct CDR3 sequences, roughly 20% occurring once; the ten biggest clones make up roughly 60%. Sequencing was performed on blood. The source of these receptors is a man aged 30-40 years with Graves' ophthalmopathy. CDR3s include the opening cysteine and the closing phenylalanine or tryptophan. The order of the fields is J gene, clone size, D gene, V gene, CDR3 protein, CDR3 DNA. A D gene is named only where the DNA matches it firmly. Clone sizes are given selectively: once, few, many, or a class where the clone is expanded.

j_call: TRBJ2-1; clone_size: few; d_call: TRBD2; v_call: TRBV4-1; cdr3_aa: CASSQAHSGRPPNEQFF; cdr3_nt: TGCGCCAGCAGCCAGGCCCATAGCGGGAGGCCCCCGAATGAGCAGTTCTTC
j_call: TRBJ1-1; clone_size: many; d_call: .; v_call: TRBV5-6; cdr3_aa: CASSRDGFTEAFF; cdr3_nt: TGTGCCAGCAGCCGGGACGGATTCACTGAAGCTTTCTTT
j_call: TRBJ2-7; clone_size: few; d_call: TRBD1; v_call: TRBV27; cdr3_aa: CASRASPGQGYEQYF; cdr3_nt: TGTGCCAGCAGAGCCTCTCCGGGACAGGGTTACGAGCAGTACTTC
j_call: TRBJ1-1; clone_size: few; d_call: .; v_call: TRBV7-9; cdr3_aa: CASSVAWNTEAFF; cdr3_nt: TGTGCCAGCAGCGTTGCATGGAACACTGAAGCTTTCTTT
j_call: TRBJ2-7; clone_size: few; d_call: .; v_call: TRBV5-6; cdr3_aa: CASSLEGTRSSYEQYF; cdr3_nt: TGTGCCAGCAGCTTGGAGGGGACACGGAGCTCCTACGAGCAGTACTTC
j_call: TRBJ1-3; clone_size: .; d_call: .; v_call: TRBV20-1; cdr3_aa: CSVQGAGNTIYF; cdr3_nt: TGCAGTGTTCAGGGTGCTGGAAACACCATATATTTT
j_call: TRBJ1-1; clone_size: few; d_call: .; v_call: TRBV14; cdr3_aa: CASSQGLATEAFF; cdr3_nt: TGTGCCAGCAGCCAAGGGCTGGCGACTGAAGCTTTCTTT
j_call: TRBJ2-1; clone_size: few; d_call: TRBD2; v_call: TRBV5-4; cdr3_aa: CASSLLAVAGVNEQFF; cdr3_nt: TGTGCCAGCAGCTTGTTGGCGGTAGCGGGAGTCAATGAGCAGTTCTTC
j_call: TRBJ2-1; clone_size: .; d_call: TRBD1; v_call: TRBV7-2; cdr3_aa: CASSYLGQGAFDEQFF; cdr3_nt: TGTGCCAGCAGCTACCTTGGACAGGGGGCGTTCGATGAGCAGTTCTTC
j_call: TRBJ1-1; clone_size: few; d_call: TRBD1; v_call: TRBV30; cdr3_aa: CAWSKNRGRIGNTEAFF; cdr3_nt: TGTGCCTGGAGTAAAAACAGGGGGCGCATTGGGAACACTGAAGCTTTCTTT
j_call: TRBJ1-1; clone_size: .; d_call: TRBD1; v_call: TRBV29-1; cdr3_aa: CSVLQGARTEAFF; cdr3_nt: TGCAGCGTTTTACAGGGGGCGCGGACTGAAGCTTTCTTT
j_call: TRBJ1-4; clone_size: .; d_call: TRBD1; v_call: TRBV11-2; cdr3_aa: CASSAGQGHEKLFF; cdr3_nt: TGTGCCAGCAGCGCGGGACAGGGTCATGAAAAACTGTTTTTT
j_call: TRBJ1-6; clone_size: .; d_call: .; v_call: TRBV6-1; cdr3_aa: CASTERRVSSYNSPLHF; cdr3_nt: TGTGCCAGCACCGAAAGGAGGGTTAGCTCCTATAATTCACCCCTCCACTTT
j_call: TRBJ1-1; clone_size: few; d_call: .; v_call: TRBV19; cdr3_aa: CASMARVNTEAFF; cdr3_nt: TGTGCCAGTATGGCCAGGGTGAACACTGAAGCTTTCTTT
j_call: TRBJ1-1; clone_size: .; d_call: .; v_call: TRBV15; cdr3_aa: CATSLTANTEAFF; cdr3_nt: TGTGCCACCAGCCTGACAGCGAACACTGAAGCTTTCTTT
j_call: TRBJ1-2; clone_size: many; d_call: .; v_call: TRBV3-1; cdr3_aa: CASSQQYGPYGYTF; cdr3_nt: TGTGCCAGCAGCCAACAGTACGGACCCTATGGCTACACCTTC
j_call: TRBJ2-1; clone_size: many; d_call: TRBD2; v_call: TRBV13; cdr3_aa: CASSHHIASGSRNEQFF; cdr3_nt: TGTGCCAGCAGCCACCACATTGCTAGCGGGAGTCGCAATGAGCAGTTCTTC
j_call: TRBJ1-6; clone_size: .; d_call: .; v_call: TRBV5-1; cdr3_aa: CASSLKDSTNSPLHF; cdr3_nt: TGCGCCAGCAGCTTAAAGGACAGTACCAATTCACCCCTCCACTTT
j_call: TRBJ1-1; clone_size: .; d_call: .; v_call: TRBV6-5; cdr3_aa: CASGYSGRNTEAFF; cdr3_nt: TGTGCCAGCGGTTACTCTGGCAGAAACACTGAAGCTTTCTTT
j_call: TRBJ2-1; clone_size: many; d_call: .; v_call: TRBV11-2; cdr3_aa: CASSINPDSLFNEQFF; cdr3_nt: TGTGCCAGCAGCATCAACCCGGACAGTTTATTCAATGAGCAGTTCTTC
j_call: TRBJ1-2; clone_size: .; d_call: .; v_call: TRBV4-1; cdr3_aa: CASSQDNTASNYGYTF; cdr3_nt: TGCGCCAGCAGCCAAGATAACACAGCCTCGAACTATGGCTACACCTTC
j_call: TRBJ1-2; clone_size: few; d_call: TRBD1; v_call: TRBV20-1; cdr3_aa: CSASRQGRNVRDGYTF; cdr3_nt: TGCAGTGCTAGTCGACAGGGGCGAAACGTTAGGGATGGCTACACCTTC
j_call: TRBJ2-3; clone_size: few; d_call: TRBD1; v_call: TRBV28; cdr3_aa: CASRSGTGGAGRLGTQYF; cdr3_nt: TGTGCCAGCAGATCCGGGACAGGGGGCGCGGGGCGATTGGGTACGCAGTATTTT
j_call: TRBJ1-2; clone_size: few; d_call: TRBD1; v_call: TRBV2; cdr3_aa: CASRRGGLDYGYTF; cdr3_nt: TGTGCCAGCAGAAGAGGGGGCCTCGACTATGGCTACACCTTC
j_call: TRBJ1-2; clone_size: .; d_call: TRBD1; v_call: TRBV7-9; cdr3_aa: CATQPGQGDHGYTF; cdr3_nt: TGTGCCACCCAGCCGGGACAGGGTGACCATGGCTACACCTTC
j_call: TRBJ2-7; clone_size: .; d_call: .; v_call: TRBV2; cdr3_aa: CASSELPGYEQYF; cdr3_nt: TGTGCCAGCAGTGAATTACCCGGCTACGAGCAGTACTTC
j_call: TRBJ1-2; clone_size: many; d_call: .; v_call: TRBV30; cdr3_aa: CAWSGQVGYTF; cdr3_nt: TGTGCCTGGAGTGGACAGGTCGGCTACACCTTC
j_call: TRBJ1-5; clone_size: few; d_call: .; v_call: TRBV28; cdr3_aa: CASGYQPQHF; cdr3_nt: TGTGCCAGCGGTTATCAGCCCCAGCATTTT
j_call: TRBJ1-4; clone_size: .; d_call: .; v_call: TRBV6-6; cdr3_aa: CASSYSTGREKLFF; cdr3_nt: TGTGCCAGCAGTTACTCGACGGGCCGGGAAAAACTGTTTTTT
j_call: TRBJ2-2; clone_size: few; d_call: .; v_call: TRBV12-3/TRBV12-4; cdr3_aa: CASSSYTGELFF; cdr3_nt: TGTGCCAGCAGTTCGTATACCGGGGAGCTGTTTTTT
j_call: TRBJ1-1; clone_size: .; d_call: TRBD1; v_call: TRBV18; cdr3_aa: CASSPRGDRARNTEAFF; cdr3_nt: TGTGCCAGCTCACCCCGGGGGGACAGGGCTCGGAACACTGAAGCTTTCTTT
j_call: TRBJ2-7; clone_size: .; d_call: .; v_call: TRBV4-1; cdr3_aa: CASSQDQAPREAYEQYF; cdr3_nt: TGCGCCAGCAGCCAAGATCAGGCGCCAAGAGAAGCCTACGAGCAGTACTTC
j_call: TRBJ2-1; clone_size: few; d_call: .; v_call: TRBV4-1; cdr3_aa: CASSQSRDSDEQFF; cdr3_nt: TGCGCCAGCAGCCAATCCCGGGACTCTGATGAGCAGTTCTTC
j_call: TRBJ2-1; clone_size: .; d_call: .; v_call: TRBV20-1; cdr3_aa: CSARNGLTNEQFF; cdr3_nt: TGCAGTGCTAGAAACGGTCTGACCAATGAGCAGTTCTTC
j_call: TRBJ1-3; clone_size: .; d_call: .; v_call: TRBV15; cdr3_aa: CATSRESGAPGNTIYF; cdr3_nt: TGTGCCACCAGCAGAGAGTCGGGTGCCCCTGGAAACACCATATATTTT
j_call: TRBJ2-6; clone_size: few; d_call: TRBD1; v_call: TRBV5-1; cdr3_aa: CASSYLTGGASGRSGANVLTF; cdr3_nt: TGCGCCAGCAGCTACCTGACAGGGGGCGCCTCCGGTCGTTCTGGGGCCAACGTCCTGACTTTC
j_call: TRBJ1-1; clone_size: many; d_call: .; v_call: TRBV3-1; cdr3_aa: CASSPSGYTEAFF; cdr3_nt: TGTGCCAGCAGCCCCTCAGGGTATACTGAAGCTTTCTTT
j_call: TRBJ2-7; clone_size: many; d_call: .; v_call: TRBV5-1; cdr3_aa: CASSLGREGSYEQYF; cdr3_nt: TGCGCCAGCAGCTTGGGTCGGGAAGGTAGCTACGAGCAGTACTTC
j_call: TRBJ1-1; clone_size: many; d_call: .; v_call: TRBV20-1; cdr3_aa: CSARKSRGGNTEAFF; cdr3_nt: TGCAGTGCTAGAAAGTCTCGTGGGGGAAACACTGAAGCTTTCTTT
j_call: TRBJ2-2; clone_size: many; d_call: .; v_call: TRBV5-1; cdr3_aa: CASSLAFQNTGELFF; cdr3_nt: TGCGCCAGCAGCTTGGCCTTCCAGAACACCGGGGAGCTGTTTTTT
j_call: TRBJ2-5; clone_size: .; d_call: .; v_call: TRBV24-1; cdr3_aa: CATSDLIGETQYF; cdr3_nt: TGTGCCACCAGTGATTTGATCGGAGAGACCCAGTACTTC
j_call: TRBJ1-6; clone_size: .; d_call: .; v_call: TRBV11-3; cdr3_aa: CASSLRDAFGSPLHF; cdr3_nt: TGTGCCAGCAGCCTCCGGGACGCCTTCGGTTCACCCCTCCACTTT
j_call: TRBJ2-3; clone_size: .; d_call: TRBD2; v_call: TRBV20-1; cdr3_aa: CSASWTSRNIDTQYF; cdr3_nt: TGCAGTGCTTCCTGGACTAGCCGGAATATAGATACGCAGTATTTT
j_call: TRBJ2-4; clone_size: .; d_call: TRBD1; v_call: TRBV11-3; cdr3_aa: CASSLRDRGNIQYF; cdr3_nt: TGTGCCAGCAGCTTACGGGACAGGGGTAACATTCAGTACTTC